This T cell receptor (beta chain) stems from a study of spatial heterogeneity in lung cancer. Study-level information: Alpha-chain sequences were detected in numbers that were consistently lower than beta-chain sequences. The mean occurrence of each unique TCR and UMI combination in raw reads exceeded eight. Regarding the study as a whole: Follow-up blood showed ubiquitous expanded tumor TCRs less than blood at resection did.

Every cDNA TCR molecule received its own unique molecular identifier. MiXCR, applied by TCRdb to the 5' RACE reads, yields one record per CDR3 protein. The sample records just over 14,000 distinct CDR3 sequences, more than 10% being singletons. As to time point: sample taken at primary tumor resection. Sequencing was performed on whole RNA extracted from tumor and nontumor lung tissue, or from frozen PBMC, and the material was left unsorted. Worth noting for this clonotype: Its target is not known.

The CDR3 is 14 amino acids. Germline CDR1 is MNHNY and CDR2 is SVGAGI (reference sequence). V gave up 4 bases and J gave up 1 base, with 5 bases separating them. The receptor was isolated from a female donor with early-stage non-small cell lung cancer. The sequencing here drew on PBMCs, taken at surgery. The chain uses TRBV6-6 and TRBJ2-6; D remains unclear. CDR3 DNA sequence: TGTGCCAGCAGTTTGAGGTCTGGGGCCAACGTCCTGACTTTC. Its protein product is CASSLRSGANVLTF.